This T cell receptor (beta chain) is drawn from a study of cytomegalovirus exposure and HLA in healthy donors. This clone came up once. Its antigen is not known. This CDR3 is built from 20 residues. With 6 bases clipped from V and 0 bases from J, the junction kept 16 bases outside the gene matches. The germline V gene has CDR1 SGHRS and CDR2 YFSETQ. Notes on the study in general: The authors assumed roughly uniform sequencing depth across donors for presence/absence analyses.

Vbeta (60) and Jbeta (13) primers were used in the PCR. TCRdb's table, derived via immunoSEQ multiplex PCR, lists solely in-frame clones and lacks some. The sample records fewer than 200,000 clones, about 69% being singletons. This receptor was identified in a human donor in good health. The chain combines TRBV5-1 with TRBJ2-2; 11 nucleotides line up with TRBD2. Specimen: PBMCs. The CDR3 DNA follows: TGCGCCAGCACCCAGGGGATACTAGCGGGGGTTACCGCGAACACCGGGGAGCTGTTTTTT. Protein sequence: CASTQGILAGVTANTGELFF. Based on the CDR3 plus reference TRBV5-1 and TRBJ2-2, the full variable domain is KAGVTQTPRYLIKTRGQQVTLSCSPISGHRSVSWYQQTPGQGLQFLFEYFSETQRNKGNFPGRFSGRQFSNSRSEMNVSTLELGDSALYLCASTQGILAGVTANTGELFFGEGSRLTVL.